What follows is one T cell receptor beta chain and its context. Many counts were recorded for this clonotype. Its antigen remains unidentified. No base-level quality is on record; no much larger clone is a single base apart. The treatment or condition label of this sample denotes: live attenuated yellow fever vaccine strain. At each blood-draw timepoint, two biological replicates of bulk PBMCs were obtained. A standard Ficoll-Paque protocol was used to isolate PBMCs from peripheral blood. TriZol was used to extract RNA from bulk PBMCs, CD4 and CD8 fractions, and dextramer-positive and dextramer-negative fractions. The instrument was an Illumina NovaSeq 6000. Synthesis of TCR cDNA relied on 5'RACE template switching, a step that introduced a universal primer site along with unique molecular identifiers. cDNA synthesis was primed from both the TCR alpha and TCR beta constant segments. Two PCR steps were used to amplify libraries, with sample barcodes and sequencing adapters being added in the second step. Sequencing of libraries was done on Illumina HiSeq 2500 (2x100 bp) or NovaSeq (2x150 bp). On the study's bioinformatics: Demultiplexing of reads and collapsing into UMI consensus sequences were performed with MIGEC, and V(D)J alignment was carried out with MiXCR. Vaccine-responding clonotypes were identified with edgeR using replicate PBMC samples, with FDR below 0.01 and a log2 fold change above 5 up to day 15 being required. CD4 or CD8 identity was assigned to each bulk clonotype according to whether the clonotype was present at higher abundance in the sequenced CD4 repertoire or the sequenced CD8 repertoire. The public reads were reprocessed in TCRdb via fastp at Q25 and MiXCR, keeping in-frame beta chains. CDR3 protein duplicates are merged, each entry listing the most common genes and DNA. TCRdb, not the authors, supplied the V and J calls. The sample table contains more than 300,000 distinct CDR3 sequences; only one count was recorded for roughly 4.3% of them. Of the sample, roughly 19% falls within the top ten clones.

The germline V gene (reference sequence) specifies MNHEY as CDR1 and SMNVEV as CDR2. The CDR3 contains 13 residues, cysteine and phenylalanine counted. CDR3 DNA only is kept here, 39 bases in frame from base 1. Trimming costs V 0 bases and J 2 bases, and their ends lie 4 bases apart. This sample is drawn from a study of T cells after yellow fever vaccination (dated by TCRdb to the late 2010s). Broadly, across the study: The SMART-Seq v4 Ultra Low Input RNA kit was used to prepare libraries from fractions with low cell numbers. The cohort comprised two healthy male donors, one aged 18 to 30 and one aged 30 to 40 years. Blood was collected at multiple timepoints before and after primary and secondary immunization, and bulk PBMC replicates and cell subsets were isolated. To follow T-cell clones before and after both primary and booster YFV17D yellow fever vaccination, bulk TCR alpha and beta repertoires underwent longitudinal sequencing.

Study-level results and caveats: Because abundant contaminating clonotypes from the bulk population could be contained in FACS-sorted repertoires, computational filtering was required. Most clones expanded after primary vaccination were re-detected after the booster (around 96% of CD4 and approximately 89% of CD8), suggesting broad memory maintenance. A small fraction of clonotypes showed up in both the CD4 and CD8 compartments, probably as a result of convergent recombination. Compared with the primary T-cell response, the secondary T-cell response was weaker but faster, peaking on day 5 rather than day 15. The study included only a couple of donors, which limits how far the findings can be generalized.

The receptor's source is a man aged 18-30 years who received the YFV17D yellow fever vaccine. The chain joins TRBV27 to TRBJ2-5; the D gene is unclear. The sequencing used PBMCs, collected 15 days after the yellow fever booster vaccination. The base sequence is TGTGCCAGCAGTTTATCACGGCAAGAGACCCAGTACTTC. This encodes CASSLSRQETQYF.